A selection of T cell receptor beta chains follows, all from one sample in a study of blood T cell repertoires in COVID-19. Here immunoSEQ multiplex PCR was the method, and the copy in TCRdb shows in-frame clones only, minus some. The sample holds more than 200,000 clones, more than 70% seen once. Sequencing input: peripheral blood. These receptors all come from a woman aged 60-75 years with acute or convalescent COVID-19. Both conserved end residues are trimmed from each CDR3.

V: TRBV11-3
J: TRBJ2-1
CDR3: ASSLTGTYNEQF

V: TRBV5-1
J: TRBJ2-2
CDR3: ASSDGTSGGTGELF

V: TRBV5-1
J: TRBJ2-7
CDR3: ASSLRQY

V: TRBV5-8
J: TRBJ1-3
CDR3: ASSLRGIGNTIY

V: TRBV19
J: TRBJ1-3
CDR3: ASSLLGRGNQGNTIY

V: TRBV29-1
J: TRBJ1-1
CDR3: SVRTGGITEAF

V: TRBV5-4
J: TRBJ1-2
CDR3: ASSFRQGDYGYT

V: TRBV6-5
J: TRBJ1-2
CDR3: ASSYRQGSDGYT

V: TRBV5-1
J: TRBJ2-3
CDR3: ASSPRDRGQDTQY

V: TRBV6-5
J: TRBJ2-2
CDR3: ASGSRGRGELF

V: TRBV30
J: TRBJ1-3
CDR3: AWRETGGLGNTIY

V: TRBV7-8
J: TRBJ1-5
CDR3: ASSLRDRGIGGPNQPQH

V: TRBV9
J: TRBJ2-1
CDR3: ASSVGGGRGDIYNEQF

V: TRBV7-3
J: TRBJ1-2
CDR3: ASSRTGEDYGYT

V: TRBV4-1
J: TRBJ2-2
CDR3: ASRRTGAGELF

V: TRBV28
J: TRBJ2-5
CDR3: ASTKGQRETQY

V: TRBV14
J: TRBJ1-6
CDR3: ASSQEYKWRPLALH

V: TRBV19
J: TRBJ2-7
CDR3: ASSINTKSGSYEQY

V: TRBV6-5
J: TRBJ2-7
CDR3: ASSYSASGSYEQY

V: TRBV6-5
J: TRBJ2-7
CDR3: ASIPPGVSSYEQY

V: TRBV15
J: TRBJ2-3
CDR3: ATSRAGDRDTQY

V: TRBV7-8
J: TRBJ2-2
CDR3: ASSPRGLDTGELF

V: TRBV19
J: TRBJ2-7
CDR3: ASMKREGGYEQY

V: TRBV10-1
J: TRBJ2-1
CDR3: ASSAQTYNEQF

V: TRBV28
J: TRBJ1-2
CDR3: ASSFDRVRALYGYT

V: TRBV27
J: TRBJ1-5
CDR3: ASSLQGLGQPQH

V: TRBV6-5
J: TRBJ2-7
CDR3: ASSRGDYEQY

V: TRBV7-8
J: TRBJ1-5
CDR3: ASSLGTVYNQPQH